A single sample is the source of the 17 T cell receptor beta chains below, sequenced in a study of blood T cell repertoires in COVID-19. TCRdb's table, derived via immunoSEQ multiplex PCR, lists solely in-frame clones and lacks some. The profile shows about 58,000 clones, about 79% of them singletons. The material sequenced was peripheral blood. These receptors were taken from a human donor in a cohort sampled during active COVID-19.

On this clone: Other nucleotide sequences from this sample produce the same CDR3. The V gene is TRBV19, the J gene TRBJ1-4, with 7 bases aligning to TRBD1. From germline, CDR1 is LNHDA and CDR2 SQIVND (reference sequence). The CDR3 sequence is 14 residues long. V trimming: 4 bases; J trimming: 3 bases; junction bases outside the gene matches: 2. The CDR3 spells CASSNGQANEKLFF. In DNA, the CDR3 is TGTGCCAGTAGTAACGGACAGGCTAATGAAAAACTGTTTTTT. The whole variable domain, remainder taken from reference TRBV19 and TRBJ1-4, is DGGITQSPKYLFRKEGQNVTLSCEQNLNHDAMYWYRQDPGQGLRLIYYSQIVNDFQKGDIAEGYSVSREKKESFPLTVTSAQKNPTAFYLCASSNGQANEKLFFGSGTQLSVL.

This clone came up once. The chain recombines TRBV5-4 with TRBJ2-3; 10 bases are a match to TRBD1. V was clipped by 0 bases and J by 1 base; unmatched bases: 2. Germline CDR1 reads SGHNT; CDR2 reads YYREEE (reference sequence). The CDR3 loop spans 16 amino acids. CDR3 in DNA: TGTGCCAGCAGCTTGGCCGGGACAGGGGGCACAGATACGCAGTATTTT. Translation: CASSLAGTGGTDTQYF.

J is TRBJ1-2 and V is TRBV5-1; TRBD1 might be the D (6 bases). Trimming took 0 bases from V and 4 from J, leaving 13 bases between them. The CDR3 is made up of 15 amino acids. Germline CDR1 reads SGHRS; CDR2 reads YFSETQ. The CDR3, as DNA: TGCGCCAGCAGCTTGGGAGAAGGGGGTGTCTATGGCTACACCTTC. This gives the protein CASSLGEGGVYGYTF.

This clone was seen a single time. The V call is TRBV7-2, the J call TRBJ1-1; tentatively, D is TRBD1 (6 bases). V shed 1 base and J shed 4 bases, with 13 bases lying between them. CDR1 is SGHTA and CDR2 is FQGNSA in the germline V gene. The CDR3 has 15 residues. The CDR3 DNA follows: TGTGCCAGCAGCTTAGGGTCGATAGGGGGCACTGAAGCTTTCTTT. The encoded protein is CASSLGSIGGTEAFF.

V gene TRBV11-2 combines with J gene TRBJ1-2, with unresolved D. The V gene lost 3 bases and the J gene lost 0 bases, with 5 bases spanning the gap. This CDR3 contains 13 residues. CDR1 is SGHAT, CDR2 FQNNGV, per germline. The CDR3 DNA is TGTGCCAGCAGCTTCTCAGCTAACTATGGCTACACCTTC. It yields the protein CASSFSANYGYTF.

The chain has TRBV7-9 and TRBJ2-3, with D tentatively TRBD2 (6 bases). The V end was cut by 3 bases, the J end by 2 bases, with 15 bases between. The germline CDR1 and CDR2 sequences are SEHNR and FQNEAQ (reference sequence). This CDR3 contains 16 residues. CDR3 protein: CASSLELALITDTQYF. DNA for the CDR3: TGTGCCAGCAGCTTGGAACTAGCTTTAATCACAGATACGCAGTATTTT. The full variable domain, its missing parts supplied by reference TRBV7-9 and TRBJ2-3, is DTGVSQNPRHKITKRGQNVTFRCDPISEHNRLYWYRQTLGQGPEFLTYFQNEAQLEKSRLLSDRFSAERPKGSFSTLEIQRTEQGDSAMYLCASSLELALITDTQYFGPGTRLTVL.

The chain recombines TRBV19 with TRBJ2-7; TRBD2 matches 10 bases. The CDR3 spans 16 residues. Germline-derived CDR1 and CDR2 are LNHDA and SQIVND (reference sequence). V was pared by 3 bases and J by 0 bases, with 5 bases of the junction left unmatched. The CDR3 loop is CASSILAGVGSYEQYF. The CDR3 DNA sequence: TGTGCCAGTAGTATCCTAGCGGGAGTAGGCTCCTACGAGCAGTACTTC.

V and J are TRBV24-1 and TRBJ2-1, with TRBD2 matching 10 bases. CDR3 length: 16 amino acids. Germline V gene sequence: CDR1 KGHDR, CDR2 SFDVKD. With 4 bases clipped from V and 7 bases from J, the junction kept 9 bases outside the gene matches. The chain's CDR3 is CATSDHLAGVLNEQFF. As DNA, the CDR3 is TGTGCCACCAGTGACCATCTAGCGGGAGTATTGAATGAGCAGTTCTTC.

The chain uses TRBV18 and TRBJ1-5, with D possibly matching TRBD1 (6 bases). The V and J ends lost 1 base and 7 bases respectively, with 17 bases between them. The germline CDR1 and CDR2 sequences are KGHSH and LQKENI. This CDR3 region has 16 residues. DNA of the CDR3: TGTGCCAGCTCACCACGGGCACAGGGCGCTGGGCAGCCCCAGCATTTT. Its translation is CASSPRAQGAGQPQHF.

V gene TRBV30 combines with J gene TRBJ1-5, with 9 bases lining up with TRBD1. Germline assignment: CDR1 GTSNPN and CDR2 SVGIG (reference sequence). CDR3 length: 17 residues. J gave up 2 bases and V 7 bases, and 15 bases lay outside the gene matches. The DNA of the CDR3 is TGTGCCTTGGGGGCGGGACAGGGCCGTGGCGGCAATCAGCCCCAGCATTTT. Translation gives CALGAGQGRGGNQPQHF.

The gene calls are TRBV28 and TRBJ1-4; perhaps TRBD1 as D (6 bases). The germline CDR1 and CDR2 sequences are MDHEN and SYDVKM. V was trimmed by 5 bases and J by 7 bases, leaving 14 bases between them. The CDR3 is 14 residues long. Written as DNA, the CDR3 is TGTGCCAGCAGTATACAGGGTGAACTTGAAAAACTGTTTTTT. This gives the protein CASSIQGELEKLFF.

The rearrangement links TRBV6-5 to TRBJ1-5; a weak D match, TRBD1 (6 bases). Trimming cost V 6 bases and J 0 bases, with 12 bases left between them. Germline CDR1 MNHEY, CDR2 SVGAGI. The CDR3 runs 15 residues. The CDR3 DNA reads as TGTGCCAGCAGCAACACAGGGAGTAGCAATCAGCCCCAGCATTTT. It yields the protein CASSNTGSSNQPQHF.

About this clone: The same CDR3 also results from other DNA sequences found in this sample. V usage is TRBV6-5 and J usage is TRBJ1-1; 9 bases agree with TRBD1. V gave up 2 bases and J gave up 6 bases; unmatched junction bases: 4. Germline V gives CDR1 MNHEY, CDR2 SVGAGI. The CDR3 runs 14 residues. The CDR3 DNA reads as TGTGCCAGCAGTTACACGGGACAGGGCGCTGAAGCTTTCTTT. It translates to CASSYTGQGAEAFF.

In the case of this clone: Other DNA sequences in this specimen translate into the identical CDR3. V gene TRBV27 combines with J gene TRBJ2-1; tentative D call: TRBD2 (6 bases). CDR1 is MNHEY and CDR2 is SMNVEV in the germline V gene (reference sequence). Deletions cut 5 bases from V and 4 bases from J, with 12 bases between. CDR3 size: 14 residues. CDR3 region: CASSPRDFYNEQFF. For the CDR3, the DNA is TGTGCCAGCAGTCCAAGGGACTTTTACAATGAGCAGTTCTTC.

The chain couples TRBV7-7 to TRBJ2-7, with D unresolved. The length of the CDR3 is 15 residues. V gave up 1 base and J gave up 3 bases, with 13 bases separating them. Per the germline V gene, CDR1 is SSHAT and CDR2 is FNYEAQ (reference sequence). The CDR3 loop reads CASSLGHYKSYEQYF. Here the CDR3 DNA reads TGTGCCAGCAGCTTAGGCCATTATAAGAGCTACGAGCAGTACTTC.

There are a few counts of this clone. The chain employs TRBV27 and TRBJ2-7; 12 bases fit TRBD1. This CDR3 is built from 16 residues. Trimming removed 5 bases from V and 4 bases from J; junction bases left unmatched: 9. Germline V gene sequence: CDR1 MNHEY, CDR2 SMNVEV (reference sequence). CDR3 region: CASSTWDRGLMYEQYF. The CDR3 DNA reads TGTGCCAGCAGTACTTGGGACAGGGGGCTAATGTACGAGCAGTACTTC.

This clone appeared a few times. This sequence joins TRBV9 and TRBJ1-2, with a possible D match to TRBD1 (6 bases). The CDR3 is 16 residues long. The germline V gene has CDR1 SGDLS and CDR2 YYNGEE. V was clipped by 3 bases and J by 8 bases, with 23 bases between them. The CDR3 loop is CASSAGSAQGPEGYTF. CDR3 coding DNA: TGTGCCAGCAGCGCAGGGTCGGCACAGGGACCGGAGGGCTACACCTTC. The variable domain in full, with the rest retrieved from reference TRBV9 and TRBJ1-2, is DSGVTQTPKHLITATGQRVTLRCSPRSGDLSVYWYQQSLDQGLQFLIQYYNGEERAKGNILERFSAQQFPDLHSELNLSSLELGDSALYFCASSAGSAQGPEGYTFGSGTRLTVV.